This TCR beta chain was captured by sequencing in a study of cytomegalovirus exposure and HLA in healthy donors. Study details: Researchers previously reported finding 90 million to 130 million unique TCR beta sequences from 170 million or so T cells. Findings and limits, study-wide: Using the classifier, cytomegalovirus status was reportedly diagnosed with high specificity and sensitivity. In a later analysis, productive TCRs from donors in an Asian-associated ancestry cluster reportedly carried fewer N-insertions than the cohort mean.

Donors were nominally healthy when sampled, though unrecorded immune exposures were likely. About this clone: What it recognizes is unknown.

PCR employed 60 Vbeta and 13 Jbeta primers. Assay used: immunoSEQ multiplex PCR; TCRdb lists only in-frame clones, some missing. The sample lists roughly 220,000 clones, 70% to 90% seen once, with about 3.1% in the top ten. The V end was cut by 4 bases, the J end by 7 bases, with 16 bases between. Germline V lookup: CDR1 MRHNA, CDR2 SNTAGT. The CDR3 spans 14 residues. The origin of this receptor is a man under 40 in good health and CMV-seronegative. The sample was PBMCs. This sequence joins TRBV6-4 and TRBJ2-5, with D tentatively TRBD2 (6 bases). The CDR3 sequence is CASSASPGRGTQYF. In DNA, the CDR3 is TGTGCCAGCAGTGCTTCTCCCGGGAGAGGGACCCAGTACTTC.